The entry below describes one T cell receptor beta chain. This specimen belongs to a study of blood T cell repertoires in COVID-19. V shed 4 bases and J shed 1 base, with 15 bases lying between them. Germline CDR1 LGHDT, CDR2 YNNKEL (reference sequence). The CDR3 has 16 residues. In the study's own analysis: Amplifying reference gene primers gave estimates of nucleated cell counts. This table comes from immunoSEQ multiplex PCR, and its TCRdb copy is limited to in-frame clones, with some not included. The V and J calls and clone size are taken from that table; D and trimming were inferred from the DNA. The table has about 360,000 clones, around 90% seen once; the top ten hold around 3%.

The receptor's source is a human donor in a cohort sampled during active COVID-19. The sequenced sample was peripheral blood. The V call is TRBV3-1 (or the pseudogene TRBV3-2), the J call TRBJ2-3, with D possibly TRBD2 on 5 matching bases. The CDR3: CASSPWERTGTDTQYF. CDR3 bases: TGTGCCAGCAGCCCGTGGGAGAGGACCGGCACAGATACGCAGTATTTT.